This is a list of T cell receptor beta chains from one sample in a study of CD8 T cells in ankylosing spondylitis. TCRdb ran MiXCR on the 5' RACE reads and lists one entry per CDR3 protein. The table includes about 320,000 distinct CDR3 sequences, around 10% detected once. Sequencing used blood, either unsorted or a sorted T cell fraction (not recorded which). The receptors derive from a female donor with ankylosing spondylitis or in good health (not recorded which). Each CDR3 is given with its conserved first and last residue. Each record gives: D gene, clone size, J gene, V gene, CDR3 protein, CDR3 DNA. D genes are given only for firm matches. Part of the rows lack a size; the others show once, few, many or a class for expanded clones.

NA | NA | TRBJ2-6 | TRBV7-3 | CASSLRQSGANVLTF | TGTGCCAGCAGCCTCCGACAGTCTGGGGCCAACGTCCTGACTTTC
NA | many | TRBJ2-5 | TRBV20-1 | CSARPKVWRLQETQYF | TGCAGTGCTAGACCCAAAGTCTGGCGTCTCCAAGAGACCCAGTACTTC
TRBD2 | many | TRBJ2-5 | TRBV5-1 | CASSPGTTQETQYF | TGCGCCAGCAGCCCCGGGACTACCCAAGAGACCCAGTACTTC
NA | many | TRBJ2-3 | TRBV20-1 | CSATSPFSDTQYF | TGCAGTGCCACTTCCCCATTTTCAGATACGCAGTATTTT
NA | NA | TRBJ1-1 | TRBV3-1 | CASSQEGINTEAFF | TGTGCCAGCAGCCAAGAGGGGATTAACACTGAAGCTTTCTTT
TRBD1 | NA | TRBJ2-5 | TRBV28 | CASSLPGTGVETQYF | TGTGCCAGCAGTTTACCCGGGACAGGGGTTGAGACCCAGTACTTC
TRBD2 | many | TRBJ2-2 | TRBV6-4 | CASSDGTTKSKITGELFF | TGTGCCAGCAGTGACGGGACTACGAAAAGTAAAATCACCGGGGAGCTGTTTTTT
TRBD2 | few | TRBJ2-1 | TRBV7-7 | CASSERGGTSMNEQFF | TGTGCCAGCAGCGAAAGGGGGGGGACTAGCATGAATGAGCAGTTCTTC
NA | NA | TRBJ2-7 | TRBV5-6 | CASSLAGGVREQYF | TGTGCCAGCAGCTTGGCAGGGGGGGTTAGAGAGCAGTACTTC
NA | few | TRBJ1-6 | TRBV7-3 | CASSSGANSPLHF | TGTGCCAGCAGCTCGGGAGCTAATTCACCCCTCCACTTT
NA | many | TRBJ2-3 | TRBV5-1 | CASKEGSTDTQYF | TGCGCCAGCAAGGAAGGCAGCACAGATACGCAGTATTTT
NA | NA | TRBJ1-6 | TRBV12-3/TRBV12-4 | CASSLKPGSNSPLHF | TGTGCCAGCAGTTTAAAGCCAGGTTCCAATTCACCCCTCCACTTT
TRBD1 | many | TRBJ2-7 | TRBV20-1 | CSARDLQGAPYEQYF | TGCAGTGCTAGAGATCTACAGGGGGCACCCTACGAGCAGTACTTC
NA | NA | TRBJ1-5 | TRBV28 | CASSSSHQPQHF | TGTGCCAGCAGTTCCTCCCATCAGCCCCAGCATTTT
NA | NA | TRBJ2-5 | TRBV11-2 | CASSLDPRGGETQYF | TGTGCCAGCAGCTTAGATCCCAGGGGAGGGGAGACCCAGTACTTC
NA | NA | TRBJ1-4 | TRBV6-6 | CANRENNEKLFF | TGTGCCAACAGGGAAAATAATGAAAAACTGTTTTTT
NA | few | TRBJ1-1 | TRBV15 | CATSTIRGSTEAFF | TGTGCCACCAGCACGATCCGGGGGAGTACTGAAGCTTTCTTT
NA | many | TRBJ2-1 | TRBV15 | CATSGLGQLYNEQFF | TGTGCCACCAGCGGGCTTGGACAACTCTACAATGAGCAGTTCTTC
TRBD2 | NA | TRBJ2-5 | TRBV7-7 | CASSLGASGQTQYF | TGTGCCAGCAGCTTAGGGGCTAGCGGGCAGACCCAGTACTTC
NA | many | TRBJ2-2 | TRBV12-3/TRBV12-4 | CASPPSAGELFF | TGTGCCAGTCCCCCCAGCGCCGGGGAGCTGTTTTTT
NA | many | TRBJ1-4 | TRBV10-2 | CASSGRGHKYEKLFF | TGCGCCAGCAGTGGCAGGGGCCATAAATATGAAAAACTGTTTTTT
NA | many | TRBJ1-6 | TRBV18 | CASSLRDNSPLHF | TGTGCCAGCTCACTCCGTGATAATTCACCCCTCCACTTT
NA | many | TRBJ2-2 | TRBV9 | CASSVEVDVTGELFF | TGTGCCAGCAGCGTTGAGGTGGACGTCACCGGGGAGCTGTTTTTT
TRBD1 | many | TRBJ1-1 | TRBV5-1 | CASSGYGTGHTEAFF | TGCGCCAGCAGCGGTTACGGGACAGGGCACACTGAAGCTTTCTTT
TRBD2 | few | TRBJ2-3 | TRBV14 | CASSQTTSGRTDTQYF | TGTGCCAGCAGCCAGACGACTAGCGGGAGGACAGATACGCAGTATTTT
NA | many | TRBJ1-4 | TRBV5-1 | CASSRGFGDTSNEKLFF | TGCGCCAGCAGTCGGGGGTTTGGGGACACATCTAATGAAAAACTGTTTTTT
NA | many | TRBJ1-1 | TRBV28 | CASSPPGGKYTEAFF | TGTGCCAGCAGTCCCCCCGGGGGCAAGTACACTGAAGCTTTCTTT
NA | many | TRBJ2-4 | TRBV6-2/TRBV6-3 | CASSFLGNAGRRRGNIQYF | TGTGCCAGCAGTTTCCTAGGGAATGCGGGAAGGAGACGGGGAAACATTCAGTACTTC